This paragraph reports one T cell receptor beta chain. CDR3 length: 14 amino acids. Germline V gives CDR1 MNHNY, CDR2 SVGAGI (reference sequence). V lost 6 bases to trimming and J lost 2 bases; unmatched junction nucleotides: 4. The data belong to a study of blood T cell repertoires in COVID-19. Overall study context: Acute and convalescent COVID-19 samples came from the United States, Italy and Spain. The analysed material was cDNA or gDNA that came from T cells, B-cell-depleted T cells, or PBMCs.

As originally analysed: The assay estimated nucleated cells by amplifying reference gene primers. Data came from immunoSEQ multiplex PCR; TCRdb stores just in-frame clones and leaves some out. That table gives V, J and clone size, and the DNA gave D and trimming. The sample lists 250,000 to 350,000 clones; about 85% were seen once. The rearrangement uses TRBV6-6 and TRBJ1-3; 7 bases agree with TRBD1. The clonotype comes from a woman in her fifties or sixties with active or convalescent COVID-19. Source material: peripheral blood. Here the CDR3 DNA reads TGTGCCAGCAGATCAGGGGGTCCTGGAAACACCATATATTTT. Translation: CASRSGGPGNTIYF.